This TCR beta chain is from a study of blood T cell repertoires in COVID-19. Study details: COVID-19 samples collected from the United States, Italy and Spain covered acute and convalescent phases.

This clone was observed a few times. In the same sample, other DNA sequences code for this CDR3. Repertoires were generated with immunoSEQ multiplex PCR, while TCRdb's copy carries only in-frame clones and drops some. The sample holds some 180,000 clones, 82% seen once. In terms of age and location, participants ranged from roughly 18 to 100 years and lived in about two dozen US areas. Germline loops: CDR1 SGHTA, CDR2 FQGNSA. CDR3 length equals 14 residues. Trimming cost V 1 base and J 4 bases, with 8 bases left between them. The chain links TRBV7-2 to TRBJ1-5; no definite D call. This TCR derives from a woman aged 55-70 years with acute COVID-19. Sequenced: PBMCs or T cells enriched from blood (not recorded which). CDR3: CASSLETGNQPQHF. The CDR3 DNA sequence: TGTGCCAGCAGCTTAGAAACGGGAAATCAGCCCCAGCATTTT.